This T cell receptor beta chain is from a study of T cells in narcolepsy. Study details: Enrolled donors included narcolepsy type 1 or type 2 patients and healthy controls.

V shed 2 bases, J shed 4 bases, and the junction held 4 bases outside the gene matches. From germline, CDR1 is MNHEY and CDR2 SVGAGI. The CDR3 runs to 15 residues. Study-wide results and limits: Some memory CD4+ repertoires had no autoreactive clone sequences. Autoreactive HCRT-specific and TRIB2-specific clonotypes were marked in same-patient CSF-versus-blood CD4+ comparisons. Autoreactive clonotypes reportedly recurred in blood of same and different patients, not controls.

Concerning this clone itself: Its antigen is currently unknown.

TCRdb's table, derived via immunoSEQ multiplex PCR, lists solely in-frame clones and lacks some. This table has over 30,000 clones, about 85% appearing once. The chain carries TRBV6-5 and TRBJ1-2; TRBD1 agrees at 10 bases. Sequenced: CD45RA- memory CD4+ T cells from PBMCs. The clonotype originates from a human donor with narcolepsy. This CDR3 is CASSYQTGGSYGYTF. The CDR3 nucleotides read TGTGCCAGCAGTTACCAGACAGGGGGCAGCTATGGCTACACCTTC.